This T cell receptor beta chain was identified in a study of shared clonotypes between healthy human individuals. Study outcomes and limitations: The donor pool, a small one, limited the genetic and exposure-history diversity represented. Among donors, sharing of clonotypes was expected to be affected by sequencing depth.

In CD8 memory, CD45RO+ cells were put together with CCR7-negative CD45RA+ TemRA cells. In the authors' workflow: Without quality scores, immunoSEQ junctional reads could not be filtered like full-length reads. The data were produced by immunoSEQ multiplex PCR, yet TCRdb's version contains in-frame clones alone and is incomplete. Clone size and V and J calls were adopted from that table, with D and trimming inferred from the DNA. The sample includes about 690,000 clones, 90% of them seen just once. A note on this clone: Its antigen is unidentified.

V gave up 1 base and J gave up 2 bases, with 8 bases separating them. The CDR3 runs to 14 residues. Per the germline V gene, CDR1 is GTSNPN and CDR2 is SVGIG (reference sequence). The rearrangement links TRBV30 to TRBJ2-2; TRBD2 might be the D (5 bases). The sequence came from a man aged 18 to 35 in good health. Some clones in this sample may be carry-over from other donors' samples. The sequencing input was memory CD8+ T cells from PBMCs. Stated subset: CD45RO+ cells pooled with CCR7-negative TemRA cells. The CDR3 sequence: CAWSALGNTGELFF. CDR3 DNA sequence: TGTGCCTGGAGTGCACTAGGTAACACCGGGGAGCTGTTTTTT.